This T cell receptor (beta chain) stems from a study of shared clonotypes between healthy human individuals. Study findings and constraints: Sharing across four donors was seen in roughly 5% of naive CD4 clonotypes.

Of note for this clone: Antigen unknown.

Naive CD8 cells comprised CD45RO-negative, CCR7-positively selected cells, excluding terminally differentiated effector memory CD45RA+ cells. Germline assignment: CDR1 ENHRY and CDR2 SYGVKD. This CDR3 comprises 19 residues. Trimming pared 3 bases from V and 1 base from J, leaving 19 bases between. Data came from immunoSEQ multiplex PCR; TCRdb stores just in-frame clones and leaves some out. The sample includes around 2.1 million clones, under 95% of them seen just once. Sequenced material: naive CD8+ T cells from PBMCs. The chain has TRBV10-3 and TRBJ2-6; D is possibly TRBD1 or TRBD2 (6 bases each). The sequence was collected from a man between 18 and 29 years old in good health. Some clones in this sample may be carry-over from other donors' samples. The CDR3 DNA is TGTGCCATCAGTGAATTCGTTCGGGGGCATTCATCTGGGGCCAACGTCCTGACTTTC. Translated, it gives CAISEFVRGHSSGANVLTF.